A single sample is the source of the 10 T cell receptor beta chains below, sequenced in a study of OX40 agonist ivuxolimab in advanced cancers. Libraries were prepared by immunoSEQ multiplex PCR; TCRdb keeps only in-frame clonotypes and omits some of them. This table has about 93,000 clones, approximately 90% appearing once. The sample was CD4+ or CD8+ T cells sorted from blood, taken in a trial of the OX40 agonist ivuxolimab. These receptors originate from an adult with an advanced solid tumor such as melanoma, head and neck, liver or kidney cancer.

The CDR3 region is CASSLSENTEAFF. The CDR3 nucleotides read TGCGCCAGCAGCCTATCAGAGAACACTGAAGCTTTCTTT. The chain is built from TRBV5-1 and TRBJ1-1, with no clear D. The germline CDR1 and CDR2 sequences are SGHRS and YFSETQ. V lost 4 bases, J lost 1 base, and 8 bases lay in between. The CDR3 has 13 amino acids.

The chain joins TRBV2 to TRBJ2-7, with 12 bases lining up with TRBD2. CDR1 is SNHLY, CDR2 FYNNEI, per germline. This CDR3 is 14 amino acids long. V was pared by 4 bases and J by 7 bases, with 5 bases of the junction left unmatched. CDR3 in DNA: TGTGCCAGCAGTGGGACTAGCGGGGCGGGGGAGCAGTACTTC. Amino acids: CASSGTSGAGEQYF.

This chain links TRBV28 with TRBJ1-6; 7 nucleotides line up with TRBD1. Germline CDR1 MDHEN, CDR2 SYDVKM. With V trimmed by 6 bases and J by 4 bases, 12 bases remained unmatched. This CDR3 has 17 amino acids. CDR3 protein: CASRPDRDLRYNSPLHF. As DNA, the CDR3 is TGTGCCAGCAGGCCCGACAGGGACCTCAGATATAATTCACCCCTCCACTTT.

Written as DNA, the CDR3 is TGTGCCAGCAGTCCCGATGACAACTTCTATGGCTACACCTTC. It encodes CASSPDDNFYGYTF. V and J are TRBV6-5 and TRBJ1-2; no reliable D call. CDR1 is MNHEY, CDR2 SVGAGI, per germline. V dropped 5 bases and J dropped 4 bases, with 14 bases sitting between them. The CDR3 has 14 residues.

The rearrangement uses TRBV11-3 and TRBJ1-3, with TRBD1 matching over 9 bases. This CDR3 has 14 residues. Germline V gene lookup returns CDR1 SGHNT and CDR2 YENEEA. V was pared by 6 bases and J by 4 bases, with 4 bases of the junction left unmatched. In DNA, the CDR3 is TGTGCCAGCAGACAGGGGGCCGAGGGAAACACCATATATTTT. Protein: CASRQGAEGNTIYF.

The chain employs TRBV6-1 and TRBJ2-5; weak D call: TRBD1 (5 bases). Per the germline V gene, CDR1 is MNHNS and CDR2 is SASEGT. There are 15 residues in the CDR3. V shed 3 bases and J shed 5 bases, with 16 bases lying between them. CDR3 bases: TGTGCCAGCAGTGAGGGGCAAGGGTTTGGGGAGACCCAGTACTTC. Translated: CASSEGQGFGETQYF.

The V call is TRBV19, the J call TRBJ2-2, with D possibly called TRBD1 or TRBD2 (5 bases each). There are 14 residues in the CDR3. Germline CDR1 reads LNHDA; CDR2 reads SQIVND (reference sequence). Trimming removed 6 bases at V and 8 bases at J, with 16 bases between. The CDR3 sequence is CASSRAGTLGELFF. CDR3 DNA sequence: TGTGCCAGTAGCAGAGCCGGGACCTTAGGGGAGCTGTTTTTT.

J is TRBJ2-5 and V is TRBV15; TRBD1 aligns across 7 bases. The CDR3 runs to 14 residues. With 5 bases clipped from V and 5 bases from J, the junction kept 8 bases outside the gene matches. Germline CDR1 reads LNHNV; CDR2 reads YYDKDF (reference sequence). The CDR3 region has the DNA TGTGCCACCAGCGCCCGGACAGGCGGCGAGACCCAGTACTTC. As protein: CATSARTGGETQYF.

The chain couples TRBV10-3 to TRBJ2-3, with D tentatively TRBD1 (5 bases). This CDR3 region has 16 residues. CDR1 is ENHRY and CDR2 is SYGVKD in the germline V gene. Trimming stripped 2 bases from V and 0 bases from J, with 12 bases between. Written as DNA, the CDR3 is TGTGCCATCAGTGAGCTATGGACAACTAGCACAGATACGCAGTATTTT. Translation gives CAISELWTTSTDTQYF.

The chain has TRBV6-5 and TRBJ1-1; no reliable D call. Deletions cut 0 bases from V and 4 bases from J, with 12 bases between. The CDR3 is 15 amino acids. Germline V CDR1 and CDR2: MNHEY, SVGAGI. CDR3 in amino acids: CASSYSPRISTEAFF. The CDR3 DNA reads as TGTGCCAGCAGTTACTCGCCCAGGATAAGCACTGAAGCTTTCTTT.